The present entry profiles one TCR beta chain with its context. This sample was included in a study of blood T cell repertoires in COVID-19. Libraries were prepared by immunoSEQ multiplex PCR; TCRdb keeps only in-frame clonotypes and omits some of them. The data show under 35,000 clones, approximately 87% seen once. The CDR3 sequence is 13 residues long. Trimming removed 2 bases at V and 4 bases at J, with 5 bases between. The chain has TRBV12-3 or TRBV12-4 and TRBJ2-2; D ambiguous. Sequenced input: peripheral blood. The clonotype originates from a human donor in a cohort sampled during active COVID-19. CDR3: CASSLFRTGELFF. CDR3 nucleotide sequence: TGTGCCAGCAGTTTATTCCGCACCGGGGAGCTGTTTTTT.